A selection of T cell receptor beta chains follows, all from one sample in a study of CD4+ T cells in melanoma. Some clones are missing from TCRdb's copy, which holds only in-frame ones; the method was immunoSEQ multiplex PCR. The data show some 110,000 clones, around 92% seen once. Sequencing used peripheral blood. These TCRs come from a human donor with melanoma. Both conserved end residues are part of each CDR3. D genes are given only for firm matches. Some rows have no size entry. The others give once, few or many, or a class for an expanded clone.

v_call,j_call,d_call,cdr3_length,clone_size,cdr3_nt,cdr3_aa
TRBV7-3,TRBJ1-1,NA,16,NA,TGTGCCAGCAGCTTAAAGGGGGGACGGGCGAACACTGAAGCTTTCTTT,CASSLKGGRANTEAFF
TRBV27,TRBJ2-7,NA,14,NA,TGTGCCAGCAGTTTATCGCTGGACTCCTACGAGCAGTACTTC,CASSLSLDSYEQYF
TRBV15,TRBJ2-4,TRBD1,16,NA,TGTGCCACCAGCAGAGATGCAGGGGGCCGGGGAAACATTCAGTACTTC,CATSRDAGGRGNIQYF
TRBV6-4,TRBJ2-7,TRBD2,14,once,TGTGCCAGCAGTATTGAGGCAGGGCGGGAGAAGCAGTACTTC,CASSIEAGREKQYF
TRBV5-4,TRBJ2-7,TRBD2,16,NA,TGTGCCAGCAGCTTGGGTGGTAGCGGGGGATTTTACGAGCAGTACTTC,CASSLGGSGGFYEQYF
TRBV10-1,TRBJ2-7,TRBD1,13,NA,TGCGCCAGCTGCCGGGACAGGGCTTGCGAGCAGTACTTC,CASCRDRACEQYF
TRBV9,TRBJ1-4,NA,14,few,TGTGCCAGCAGCGTGTTGGCAACTAATGAAAAACTGTTTTTT,CASSVLATNEKLFF
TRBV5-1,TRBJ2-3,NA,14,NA,TGCGCCAGCAATGTAAATTTGGGGACAGATACGCAGTATTTT,CASNVNLGTDTQYF
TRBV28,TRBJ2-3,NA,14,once,TGTGCCAGCAGTCTCCCCTTGGGGCCAGATACGCAGTATTTT,CASSLPLGPDTQYF
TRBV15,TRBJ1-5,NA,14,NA,TGTGCCACCAGCAGAGATATTGGGGGTGAGCCCCAGCATTTT,CATSRDIGGEPQHF
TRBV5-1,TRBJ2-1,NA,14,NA,TGCGCCAGCACCCTGACACCTTCCTACAATGAGCAGTTCTTC,CASTLTPSYNEQFF
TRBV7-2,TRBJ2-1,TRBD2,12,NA,TGTGCCAGCAGCTTAGAGCGGGGCGAGCAGTTCTTC,CASSLERGEQFF
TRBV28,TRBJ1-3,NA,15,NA,TGTGCCAGCAGCCCCTTGGGCAGGGAAAGGAACACCATATATTTT,CASSPLGRERNTIYF
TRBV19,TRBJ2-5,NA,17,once,TGTGCCAGTAGTCTTGGGTCGGGGTTACTGGGCCAAGAGACCCAGTACTTC,CASSLGSGLLGQETQYF
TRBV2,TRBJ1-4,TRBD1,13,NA,TGTGCCAGCAGGGGGACAGTCGGGTTCTCTGGGTTTTTT,CASRGTVGFSGFF
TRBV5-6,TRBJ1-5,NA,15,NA,TGTGCCAGCAGCTTGGCCCTCGCCGGAGATCAGCCCCAGCATTTT,CASSLALAGDQPQHF
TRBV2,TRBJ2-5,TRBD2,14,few,TGTGCCAGCAAGACTAGCAGCACCCAAGAGACCCAGTACTTC,CASKTSSTQETQYF
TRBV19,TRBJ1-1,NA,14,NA,TGTGCCAGTAGTATTGGCAGGGTGGGAACTGAAGCTTTCTTT,CASSIGRVGTEAFF
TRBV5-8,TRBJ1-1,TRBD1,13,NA,TGTGCCAGCAGTCGAAGGGGGCCTACTGAAGCTTTCTTT,CASSRRGPTEAFF
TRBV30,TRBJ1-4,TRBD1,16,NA,TGTGCCTGGAGTCCTTCCCGACAGGGGTTTAATGAAAAACTGTTTTTT,CAWSPSRQGFNEKLFF
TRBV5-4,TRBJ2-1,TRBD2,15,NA,TGTGCCAGCAGCTTCCAATCGGGGGGGCGGGATGAGCAGTTCTTC,CASSFQSGGRDEQFF
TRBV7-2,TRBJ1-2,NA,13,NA,TGTGCCAGCAGCCCAGCGGGAGGCTATGGCTACACCTTC,CASSPAGGYGYTF
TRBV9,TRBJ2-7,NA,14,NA,TGTGCCAGCAGCGTAGACGCCGATGCCTACGAGCAGTACTTC,CASSVDADAYEQYF
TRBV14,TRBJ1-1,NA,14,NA,TGTGCCAGCAGCTCAAGAGTACTGAACACTGAAGCTTTCTTT,CASSSRVLNTEAFF
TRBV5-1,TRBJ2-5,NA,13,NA,TGCGCCAGCACGACGACTAGTAGGGAGACCCAGTACTTC,CASTTTSRETQYF
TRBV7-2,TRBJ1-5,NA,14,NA,TGTGCCAGCAGCCCCACTTCCACGGATCAGCCCCAGCATTTT,CASSPTSTDQPQHF
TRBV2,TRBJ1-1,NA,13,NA,TGTGCCAGCAGTGCAATACAGGGATCTGAAGCTTTCTTT,CASSAIQGSEAFF
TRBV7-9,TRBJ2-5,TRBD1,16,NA,TGTGCCAGCAGCCCGGGGACAGGGGGTTGGCAAGAGACCCAGTACTTC,CASSPGTGGWQETQYF
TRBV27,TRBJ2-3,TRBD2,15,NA,TGTGCCGCAAAACAGGGACTAGGAAGCACAGATACGCAGTATTTT,CAAKQGLGSTDTQYF
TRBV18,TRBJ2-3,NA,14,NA,TGTGCCAGCTCACAGGGAGATAGCACAGATACGCAGTATTTT,CASSQGDSTDTQYF
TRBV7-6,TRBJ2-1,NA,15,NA,TGTGCCAGCAGCTTAGATATCCCGGGGCTAACTGAGCAGTTCTTC,CASSLDIPGLTEQFF
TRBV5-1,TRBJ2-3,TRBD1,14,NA,TGCGCCAGCAGCGGACAGGGTGGCTCAGATACGCAGTATTTT,CASSGQGGSDTQYF
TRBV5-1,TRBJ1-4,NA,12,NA,TGCGCCAGCAGGAAACCGGATGAAAAACTGTTTTTT,CASRKPDEKLFF
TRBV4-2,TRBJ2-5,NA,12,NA,TGTGCCAGCAGCTTATCTGGAGAGACCCAGTACTTC,CASSLSGETQYF
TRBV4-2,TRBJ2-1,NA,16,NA,TGTGCCAGCAGCCAAGAATGGAGCGGCCGATACAATGAGCAGTTCTTC,CASSQEWSGRYNEQFF
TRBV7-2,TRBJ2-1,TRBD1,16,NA,TGTGCCAGCAGCCCGGACAGGCCGAGCTCCTACAATGAGCAGTTCTTC,CASSPDRPSSYNEQFF
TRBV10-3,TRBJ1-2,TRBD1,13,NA,TGTGCCATCAGTGACGGGACAGATTTCGGCTACACCTTC,CAISDGTDFGYTF
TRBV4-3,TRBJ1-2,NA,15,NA,TGCGCCAGCAGCCAAGGACAGTTCTCGGGGCTTGGCTACACCTTC,CASSQGQFSGLGYTF
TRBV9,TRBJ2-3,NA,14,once,TGTGCCAGCAGCGTAGCACCTATCACAGATACGCAGTATTTT,CASSVAPITDTQYF
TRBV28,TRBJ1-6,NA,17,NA,TGTGCCAGCCGCACCCAGGGTTCTGGGGGCTATAATTCACCCCTCCACTTT,CASRTQGSGGYNSPLHF
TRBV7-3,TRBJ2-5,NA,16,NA,TGTGCCAGCAGCTTAACGTCCGGGACAACCCAAGAGACCCAGTACTTC,CASSLTSGTTQETQYF
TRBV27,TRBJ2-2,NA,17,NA,TGTGCCAGCAGTTTACAGAAGGGGGGTTGGTATACCGGGGAGCTGTTTTTT,CASSLQKGGWYTGELFF
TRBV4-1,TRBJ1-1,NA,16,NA,TGCGCCAGCAGCCAAGTACAGGGACTAGGGAACACTGAAGCTTTCTTT,CASSQVQGLGNTEAFF
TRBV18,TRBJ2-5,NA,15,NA,TGTGCCAGCTCACCAGGATTGGCTGGCCAAGAGACCCAGTACTTC,CASSPGLAGQETQYF
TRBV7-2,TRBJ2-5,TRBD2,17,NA,TGTGCCAGCAGCTTAGGGGTCGGCGGGGGGACTGAAGAGACCCAGTACTTC,CASSLGVGGGTEETQYF
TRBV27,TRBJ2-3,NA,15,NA,TGTGCCAGCAGTCAGCCGGGCCCCTGGGCAGATACGCAGTATTTT,CASSQPGPWADTQYF
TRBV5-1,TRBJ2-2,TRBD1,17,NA,TGCGCCAGCAGCTTTCGGACAGGGGGCCCTAACACCGGGGAGCTGTTTTTT,CASSFRTGGPNTGELFF
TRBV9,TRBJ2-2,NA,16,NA,TGTGCCAGCAGCGTAGGTCAGTTAAGAAACACCGGGGAGCTGTTTTTT,CASSVGQLRNTGELFF
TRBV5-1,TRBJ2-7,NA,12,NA,TGCGCCAGCAGCGAACAGGGCTACGAGCAGTACTTC,CASSEQGYEQYF
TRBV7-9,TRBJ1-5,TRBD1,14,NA,TGTGCCAGCAGCTTGGGACAGGGCGGACAGCCCCAGCATTTT,CASSLGQGGQPQHF
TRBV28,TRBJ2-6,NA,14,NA,TGTGCCAGCAGTCTACGCGCTGGGGCCAACGTCCTGACTTTC,CASSLRAGANVLTF
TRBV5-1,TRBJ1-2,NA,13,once,TGCGCCAGCAGCTTGGGTCTTAACTATGGCTACACCTTC,CASSLGLNYGYTF
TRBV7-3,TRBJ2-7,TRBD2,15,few,TGTGCCAGCAGCCCCATAGCGGGAGGGCGAACCGAGCAGTACTTC,CASSPIAGGRTEQYF
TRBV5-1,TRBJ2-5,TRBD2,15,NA,TGCGCCAGCAGCTTGGTAACTAGCGGCTCGGAGACCCAGTACTTC,CASSLVTSGSETQYF
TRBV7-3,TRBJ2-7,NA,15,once,TGTGCCAGCAGCTTATCCCCCGGCGGCTCCTACGAGCAGTACTTC,CASSLSPGGSYEQYF
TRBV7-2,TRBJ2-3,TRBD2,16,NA,TGTGCCAGCAGTCCCTCTAGCGGAGGCGGAACAGATACGCAGTATTTT,CASSPSSGGGTDTQYF
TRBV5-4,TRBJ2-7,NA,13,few,TGTGCCAGCAGCCGGGACGCAGCCTACGAGCAGTACTTC,CASSRDAAYEQYF